The 21 T cell receptor beta chains given below trace back to one sample, sequenced in a study of blood T cell repertoires in COVID-19. Generated by immunoSEQ multiplex PCR, the TCRdb table keeps only in-frame clones and is missing some. The repertoire holds approximately 60,000 clones, about 83% seen once, with 3.5% in the top ten. Source material: peripheral blood. The receptors were gathered from a woman aged 80 or over with acute or convalescent COVID-19.

V is TRBV25-1 and J is TRBJ1-6; 10 nucleotides align to TRBD1. The length of the CDR3 is 16 residues. Germline V lookup: CDR1 MGHDK, CDR2 SYGVNS. J was trimmed by 7 bases and V by 4 bases; bases with no gene match: 7. The CDR3 region has the DNA TGTGCCAGCAGTGCCCCAAGGGACAGGGGAAATTCACCCCTCCACTTT. Encoded protein: CASSAPRDRGNSPLHF.

The chain couples TRBV15 to TRBJ2-2; D remains ambiguous. CDR1 is LNHNV and CDR2 is YYDKDF in the germline V gene (reference sequence). V was clipped by 1 base and J by 7 bases, with 4 bases between them. The CDR3 runs 12 residues. CDR3 sequence reads: CATSRASGELFF. CDR3 bases: TGTGCCACCAGCAGAGCCAGCGGGGAGCTGTTTTTT.

This clone was counted a few times. V and J are TRBV5-1 and TRBJ2-5; TRBD1 matches at 7 bases. The CDR3 covers 15 residues. V shed 0 bases and J 9 bases; nucleotides not matched to a gene: 11. CDR1 is SGHRS, CDR2 YFSETQ, per germline. The CDR3 is CASSLEPTGVRAQYF. In DNA, the CDR3 is TGCGCCAGCAGCTTGGAACCTACAGGGGTAAGGGCCCAGTACTTC.

The genes are TRBV27 and TRBJ1-1; D might be TRBD1 (5 bases). From germline, CDR1 is MNHEY and CDR2 SMNVEV (reference sequence). The CDR3 runs 16 residues. Trimming pared 5 bases from V and 0 bases from J, leaving 16 bases between. Here the CDR3 reads CASSLLGRGMNTEAFF. Written as DNA, the CDR3 is TGTGCCAGCAGTCTCCTAGGGAGGGGCATGAACACTGAAGCTTTCTTT.

The chain recombines TRBV5-1 with TRBJ2-7, with 9 positions matching TRBD2. The CDR3 has 15 residues. The trim removed 2 bases at V and 7 bases at J, leaving 10 bases unmatched. CDR1 is SGHRS and CDR2 is YFSETQ in the germline V gene. CDR3: CASSFSDSGSGEQYF. The CDR3 DNA follows: TGCGCCAGCAGCTTTTCCGATAGCGGGAGCGGTGAGCAGTACTTC.

CDR3 in DNA: TGTGCCAGTCGGACACAGGGGTCGGATGAAAAACTGTTTTTT. Translation gives CASRTQGSDEKLFF. V and J are TRBV19 and TRBJ1-4; TRBD1 matches at 7 bases. Germline assignment: CDR1 LNHDA and CDR2 SQIVND (reference sequence). The CDR3 extends over 14 amino acids. The ends lost 8 bases at V and 6 bases at J; junction bases unmatched: 9.

This chain uses TRBV7-6 with TRBJ2-1; 9 nucleotides line up with TRBD1. The J segment lost 12 bases and the V segment lost 1 base, leaving 1 base of the junction unmatched. Germline V gene lookup returns CDR1 SGHVS and CDR2 FNYEAQ. The CDR3 totals 12 residues. The CDR3 loop reads CASSLGTGVQFF. CDR3 bases: TGTGCCAGCAGCTTAGGGACAGGGGTGCAGTTCTTC.

The chain combines TRBV7-2 with TRBJ2-2, with 7 bases aligning to TRBD1. The ends lost 5 bases at V and 7 bases at J; junction bases unmatched: 10. The germline CDR1 and CDR2 sequences are SGHTA and FQGNSA. The CDR3 length is 15 residues. This chain's CDR3 is CASSTRQGWNGELFF. The CDR3 nucleotides are TGTGCCAGCAGCACAAGACAGGGCTGGAACGGGGAGCTGTTTTTT.

The chain combines TRBV5-1 with TRBJ1-1; no firm D call. Deletions cut 1 base from V and 3 bases from J, with 7 bases between. The CDR3 sequence is 13 residues long. Germline assignment: CDR1 SGHRS and CDR2 YFSETQ. The CDR3 DNA reads TGCGCCAGCAGCTTGACCGGAGACACTGAAGCTTTCTTT. Protein product: CASSLTGDTEAFF.

This chain links TRBV7-2 with TRBJ2-5; TRBD2 matches 11 bases. The CDR3 consists of 14 residues. Trimming cost V 5 bases and J 5 bases; bases outside gene matches: 4. The germline V gene encodes CDR1 SGHTA and CDR2 FQGNSA. CDR3 bases: TGTGCCAGCAGCATTAGCGGGGGGGCGGAGACCCAGTACTTC. This gives the protein CASSISGGAETQYF.

The chain combines TRBV28 with TRBJ1-5; a possible D gene is TRBD1 (5 bases). The CDR3 consists of 14 residues. CDR1 is MDHEN and CDR2 is SYDVKM in the germline V gene. V dropped 5 bases and J dropped 9 bases, with 17 bases sitting between them. This CDR3 reads CASSSSAGSRPQHF. The DNA of the CDR3 is TGTGCCAGCAGTAGTTCGGCAGGGTCCCGGCCCCAGCATTTT.

This chain uses TRBV27 with TRBJ2-7; TRBD2 matches at 13 bases. The CDR3 consists of 16 residues. Germline values: CDR1 MNHEY, CDR2 SMNVEV (reference sequence). Unmatched junction bases numbered 11, after V lost 5 bases and J lost 7 bases. The chain's CDR3 is CASSRQLAGGGGEQYF. The CDR3 nucleotides read TGTGCCAGCAGTCGCCAACTAGCGGGAGGGGGTGGAGAGCAGTACTTC.

The chain carries TRBV7-9 and TRBJ2-7; 11 nucleotides align to TRBD2. Trimming took 4 bases from V and 2 from J; bases not matched to a gene: 7. Germline-derived CDR1 and CDR2 are SEHNR and FQNEAQ (reference sequence). This CDR3 is 16 amino acids long. The DNA of the CDR3 is TGTGCCAGCAGCTCCCGCTTGACTAGCGGGGCCTACGAGCAGTACTTC. As protein: CASSSRLTSGAYEQYF.

The rearrangement uses TRBV7-2 and TRBJ1-5; D unclear. The CDR3 totals 14 residues. V shed 4 bases and J shed 2 bases, with 9 bases lying between them. The germline gives CDR1 SGHTA, CDR2 FQGNSA. In nucleotides, the CDR3 is TGTGCCAGCAGCTCCACTAGGGGCAATCAGCCCCAGCATTTT. Translated: CASSSTRGNQPQHF.

CDR3 sequence reads: CASSFGTGGKETQYF. As DNA, the CDR3 is TGTGCCAGCAGTTTCGGGACAGGGGGTAAAGAGACCCAGTACTTC. The chain employs TRBV28 and TRBJ2-5, with TRBD1 matching over 11 bases. CDR3 length equals 15 residues. V lost 3 bases, J lost 3 bases, and 3 bases stayed unmatched. The germline V gene has CDR1 MDHEN and CDR2 SYDVKM.

V gene TRBV30 combines with J gene TRBJ1-5; D not certain. V was pared by 4 bases and J by 4 bases, with 11 bases between. The germline CDR1 and CDR2 sequences are GTSNPN and SVGIG (reference sequence). The CDR3 spans 13 residues. CDR3 residues: CAWTGSRNQPQHF. The DNA of the CDR3 is TGTGCCTGGACCGGGTCTCGGAATCAGCCCCAGCATTTT.

This clone has more than one count but fewer than ten. V usage is TRBV7-9 and J usage is TRBJ2-7; weak D call: TRBD1 (5 bases). Germline CDR1 SEHNR, CDR2 FQNEAQ (reference sequence). Trimming shortened V by 5 bases and J by 7 bases, and 21 bases separated the two germline ends. CDR3 length equals 15 residues. CDR3 sequence (DNA): TGTGCCAGCAGCCCGCCCGTGGGGCGTGCCGGTGAGCAGTACTTC. Amino acids: CASSPPVGRAGEQYF.

The CDR3 DNA follows: TGTGCCAGCAGTCTCCGAGGAGGCGGTTTGCATTCACCCCTCCACTTT. Encoded protein: CASSLRGGGLHSPLHF. The gene calls are TRBV3-1 (or the pseudogene TRBV3-2) and TRBJ1-6, with unresolved D. The CDR3 is made up of 16 amino acids. Trimming took off 6 bases at V and 8 bases at J, with 20 bases between the two ends. The germline gives CDR1 LGHDT, CDR2 YNNKEL (reference sequence).

Here the CDR3 DNA reads TGTGCCAGCAGTTATAGCTATGGCTACACCTTC. Amino acids: CASSYSYGYTF. The V and J genes are TRBV6-2 or TRBV6-3 and TRBJ1-2, with D hard to call. Germline lookup yields CDR1 MNHEY and CDR2 SVGEGT. The CDR3 sequence is 11 residues long. The V end was cut by 3 bases, the J end by 4 bases, with 3 bases between.

This chain uses TRBV18 with TRBJ1-1; 8 nucleotides align to TRBD1. The V gene's germline CDR1 is KGHSH and CDR2 LQKENI. The CDR3 extends over 15 amino acids. With 5 bases clipped from V and 1 base from J, the junction kept 6 bases outside the gene matches. This CDR3 reads CASSSAGTGNTEAFF. CDR3 nucleotides: TGTGCCAGCTCATCCGCCGGGACAGGGAACACTGAAGCTTTCTTT.

This clone was picked up one time. J is TRBJ2-5 and V is TRBV7-2; possible D gene TRBD2, 5 bases. Germline CDR1 SGHTA, CDR2 FQGNSA. The CDR3 is 15 amino acids. The germline V and J ends were trimmed by 2 bases and 0 bases, with 10 bases remaining between them. The DNA of the CDR3 is TGTGCCAGCAGCTTATATAGCGAGTACCAAGAGACCCAGTACTTC. Translated: CASSLYSEYQETQYF.